These 23 T cell receptor beta chains share one sample of origin, sequenced in a study of blood T cells in healthy people across ages. Through a sample-barcoded 5' primer and a J-beta primer mix, a second PCR was run for about 7 to 12 cycles. TCRdb re-called the 5' RACE reads through MiXCR, storing one row per CDR3 protein. The table lists approximately 900,000 distinct CDR3 sequences, 25% to 35% of them singletons, with roughly 10% in the top ten. These data also formed part of another study, on T cells of mothers and their children.

Material for sequencing was blood. Every receptor here comes from a woman aged 40 to 50 in good health.

The rearrangement links TRBV7-9 to TRBJ2-7, with TRBD1 matching 7 bases. With 5 bases clipped from V and 3 bases from J, the junction kept 10 bases outside the gene matches. The CDR3 has 15 residues. Looked up from germline, CDR1 is SEHNR and CDR2 is FQNEAQ (reference sequence). The CDR3 region has the DNA TGTGCCAGCAGCCAGGGACAGACTATTGTCTACGAGCAGTACTTC. This sequence encodes CASSQGQTIVYEQYF.

This chain uses TRBV2 with TRBJ1-2; D remains unclear. Germline V gene lookup returns CDR1 SNHLY and CDR2 FYNNEI. V was shortened by 2 bases and J by 4 bases, with 8 bases between the two germline ends. This CDR3 region has 13 residues. This CDR3 is CASSEYSRYGYTF. The DNA of the CDR3 is TGTGCCAGCAGTGAATACAGTCGCTATGGCTACACCTTC.

The V call is TRBV15, the J call TRBJ2-1, with D possibly being TRBD1 (6 bases). Germline V CDR1 and CDR2: LNHNV, YYDKDF (reference sequence). This CDR3 is 11 amino acids long. V lost 5 bases and J lost 9, with 8 bases in between. The CDR3 spells CATSLQGEQFF. CDR3 in DNA: TGTGCCACCAGCTTACAGGGTGAGCAGTTCTTC.

There are a few counts of this clonotype. V usage is TRBV7-2 and J usage is TRBJ1-5, with 7 positions matching TRBD1. Trimming at V came to 1 base and at J to 4 bases, leaving 7 bases not matched to a gene. CDR1 is SGHTA and CDR2 is FQGNSA in the germline V gene. The CDR3 sequence is 16 residues long. The CDR3 sequence is CASSLGGRGRNQPQHF. As DNA, the CDR3 is TGTGCCAGCAGCTTAGGTGGCAGGGGGAGAAATCAGCCCCAGCATTTT.

This clonotype was observed at least ten times. This sequence joins TRBV29-1 and TRBJ2-5; the D gene is possibly TRBD2 (6 bases). V lost 5 bases, J lost 5 bases, and 21 bases lay in between. This CDR3 has 15 residues. Germline CDR1 is SQVTM and CDR2 is ANQGSEA. The CDR3, as DNA: TGCAGCGTTTCTACCGGGACTGATTATGGTGAGACCCAGTACTTC. It translates to CSVSTGTDYGETQYF.

This clonotype was detected only a few times. The J gene is TRBJ1-6, the V gene TRBV27; 7 bases are shared with TRBD1. The CDR3 is 16 amino acids. The germline V gene has CDR1 MNHEY and CDR2 SMNVEV (reference sequence). Trimming removed 5 bases from V and 0 bases from J; junction bases left unmatched: 4. CDR3 protein: CASSPQGGSYNSPLHF. The DNA for the CDR3 is TGTGCCAGCAGTCCGCAGGGGGGCTCCTATAATTCACCCCTCCACTTT.

The chain recombines TRBV12-3 or TRBV12-4 with TRBJ1-6; the D is unclear. The CDR3 is 14 residues long. Trimming stripped 3 bases from V and 7 bases from J, with 10 bases between. The CDR3, as DNA: TGTGCCAGCAGTTTCCGGGGAGAGAATTCACCCCTCCACTTT. It codes for CASSFRGENSPLHF.

This clonotype was found a few times. The chain uses TRBV12-3 or TRBV12-4 and TRBJ1-5; 7 bases align to TRBD1. Losses at the gene ends were 7 bases for V and 6 bases for J; bases not matched to a gene: 6. The CDR3 consists of 13 residues. CDR3 DNA: TGTGCCAGCACCCCAGACAGGGCTCAGCCCCAGCATTTT. Protein sequence: CASTPDRAQPQHF.

The CDR3 DNA reads as TGTGCCATCAGTAGGACAGCCAGAAATAGCACAGATACGCAGTATTTT. This codes for CAISRTARNSTDTQYF. The gene calls are TRBV10-3 and TRBJ2-3, with a possible D match to TRBD1 (6 bases). The length of the CDR3 is 16 residues. With 5 bases removed from V and 0 bases from J, the gap between germline ends came to 15 bases. Germline V gene data show CDR1 as ENHRY and CDR2 as SYGVKD.

The V gene is TRBV12-3 or TRBV12-4, the J gene TRBJ1-1, with D possibly matching TRBD1 (5 bases). V lost 6 bases and J lost 6, with 14 bases in between. The CDR3 sequence is 13 residues long. The CDR3 region is CASSPSAGAEAFF. CDR3 bases: TGTGCCAGCAGCCCCTCAGCGGGGGCTGAAGCTTTCTTT.

In its sample, this clonotype was seen a few times. The rearrangement links TRBV5-1 to TRBJ2-7, with 8 bases matching TRBD1. V lost 0 bases, J lost 2 bases, and 4 bases stayed unmatched. Looked up from germline, CDR1 is SGHRS and CDR2 is YFSETQ. There are 15 residues in the CDR3. The CDR3 here is CASSLVGRGPYEQYF. For the CDR3, the DNA is TGCGCCAGCAGCTTGGTTGGCAGGGGGCCCTACGAGCAGTACTTC. The full variable domain, rest sourced from reference TRBV5-1 and TRBJ2-7, is KAGVTQTPRYLIKTRGQQVTLSCSPISGHRSVSWYQQTPGQGLQFLFEYFSETQRNKGNFPGRFSGRQFSNSRSEMNVSTLELGDSALYLCASSLVGRGPYEQYFGPGTRLTVT.

This clonotype appeared a single time. This sequence may be a read error, since a much larger clone differs from it by one base. The chain carries TRBV28 and TRBJ1-2; D call uncertain. Germline CDR1 is MDHEN and CDR2 is SYDVKM. CDR3 length: 13 amino acids. The CDR3 loop reads CVSSTRVDGGYTF. CDR3 in DNA: TGTGTCAGCAGTACCCGGGTGGATGGCGGCTACACCTTC.

The chain combines TRBV12-3 or TRBV12-4 with TRBJ2-2; TRBD1 matches 7 bases. V dropped 6 bases and J dropped 7; count of bases not matched to a gene: 2. This CDR3 region has 12 residues. The CDR3 DNA is TGTGCCAGCAGCCGGGACAGCGGGGAGCTGTTTTTT. Protein product: CASSRDSGELFF.

This rearrangement joins TRBV7-2 to TRBJ1-2; D is undetermined. This CDR3 has 15 amino acids. The germline V gene encodes CDR1 SGHTA and CDR2 FQGNSA. Trimming removed 5 bases from V and 2 bases from J, with 15 bases in between. CDR3 amino acids: CASSEMGGSNYGYTF. CDR3 nucleotides: TGTGCCAGCAGCGAAATGGGAGGGTCCAACTATGGCTACACCTTC.

This clonotype was counted only a few times. V is TRBV7-9 and J is TRBJ2-2; possible D gene TRBD1, 5 bases. The CDR3 runs 14 residues. The germline V and J ends were trimmed by 5 bases and 1 base, with 8 bases remaining between them. Per germline, CDR1 SEHNR and CDR2 FQNEAQ (reference sequence). The CDR3 DNA follows: TGTGCCAGCAGCCAACAGGTGAACACCGGGGAGCTGTTTTTT. Its translation: CASSQQVNTGELFF.

This chain links TRBV7-9 with TRBJ2-3, with 12 bases that match TRBD2. This CDR3 is 17 amino acids long. Germline V gives CDR1 SEHNR, CDR2 FQNEAQ (reference sequence). V was clipped by 4 bases and J by 5 bases; unmatched bases: 10. CDR3 amino acids: CASSYPGLAGNGDTQYF. CDR3 DNA: TGTGCCAGCAGCTACCCGGGACTAGCGGGTAACGGAGATACGCAGTATTTT. Full variable domain (missing parts from reference TRBV7-9 and TRBJ2-3): DTGVSQNPRHKITKRGQNVTFRCDPISEHNRLYWYRQTLGQGPEFLTYFQNEAQLEKSRLLSDRFSAERPKGSFSTLEIQRTEQGDSAMYLCASSYPGLAGNGDTQYFGPGTRLTVL.

With regard to this clonotype: Relative to the germline gene, one junction end is altered; a read error may explain this. This chain joins TRBV7-3 and TRBJ2-2, with 9 bases fitting TRBD1. Germline-derived CDR1 and CDR2 are SGHTA and FQGTGA. The CDR3 covers 17 residues. The CDR3 region has the DNA TGTGCTAGCAGCCCGGGACAGGGCCACTCGAACACCGGGGAGCTGTTTTTT. The encoded protein is CASSPGQGHSNTGELFF.

The chain uses TRBV2 and TRBJ2-1; 9 bases map to TRBD1. CDR3 length: 14 residues. With 4 bases clipped from V and 9 bases from J, the junction kept 7 bases outside the gene matches. Germline CDR1 is SNHLY and CDR2 is FYNNEI. CDR3 sequence reads: CASSVRDRAAEQFF. CDR3 nucleotides: TGTGCCAGCAGTGTCCGGGACAGGGCAGCTGAGCAGTTCTTC.

This clonotype was recorded a few times. The chain combines TRBV29-1 with TRBJ1-2; TRBD1 matches 9 bases. This CDR3 is built from 14 residues. CDR1 and CDR2 (germline): SQVTM, ANQGSEA. V gave up 5 bases and J gave up 4 bases; unmatched junction bases: 8. The DNA for the CDR3 is TGCAGCGTTACCGGACAGGGGCTAGCCTATGGCTACACCTTC. Its translation: CSVTGQGLAYGYTF.

The rearrangement links TRBV20-1 to TRBJ2-7, with D tentatively TRBD1 (7 bases). V was cut by 0 bases and J by 5 bases, with 17 bases left in between. The CDR3 consists of 15 residues. Germline CDR1 and CDR2: DFQATT and SNEGSKA (reference sequence). The CDR3 here is CSARDQGGQRDEQYF. In nucleotides, the CDR3 is TGCAGTGCTAGAGATCAGGGGGGACAGCGGGACGAGCAGTACTTC.

This clonotype was seen a handful of times. The genes are TRBV2 and TRBJ2-4, with 8 bases identical to TRBD1. V lost 3 bases and J lost 6; bases outside the gene matches: 10. This CDR3 is built from 16 residues. Per the germline V gene, CDR1 is SNHLY and CDR2 is FYNNEI. In DNA, the CDR3 is TGTGCCAGCAGTGACGGACCCAGGGGGCCCGGAAACATTCAGTACTTC. It yields the protein CASSDGPRGPGNIQYF.

This clonotype turned up a few times. This chain links TRBV9 with TRBJ2-3; no clear D gene. Germline assignment: CDR1 SGDLS and CDR2 YYNGEE. V shed 5 bases and J shed 0 bases, with 13 bases lying between them. The CDR3 has 15 residues. CDR3 residues: CASSRSSSSTDTQYF. DNA of the CDR3: TGTGCCAGCAGTAGGTCCTCGAGTAGCACAGATACGCAGTATTTT.

The rearrangement links TRBV28 to TRBJ2-7; no clear D gene. This CDR3 comprises 13 residues. V shed 6 bases and J shed 3 bases, with 12 bases lying between them. Germline CDR1 reads MDHEN; CDR2 reads SYDVKM. The CDR3 sequence: CASRYAPGYEQYF. For the CDR3, the DNA is TGTGCCAGCAGGTATGCTCCGGGCTACGAGCAGTACTTC.